The present entry profiles one T cell receptor beta chain with its context. Only a few counts were recorded for this clonotype. Its binding antigen is unknown. The input lacks base qualities; no much larger clone sits a single base away. V loses 7 bases, J loses 5 bases, and the germline ends lie 17 bases apart. The CDR3 has 14 amino acids, counting the end cysteine and phenylalanine. Just the 42-base CDR3 DNA is kept, in frame starting at base 1. Explained via the paper, the treatment or condition label denotes: live attenuated yellow fever vaccine strain. At every blood-draw timepoint, two biological replicates of bulk PBMCs were collected. A standard Ficoll-Paque protocol was used to isolate PBMCs from peripheral blood. TriZol was used to extract RNA from bulk PBMCs, from CD4 and CD8 fractions, and from dextramer-positive and dextramer-negative fractions. This sample was taken from a study of T cells after yellow fever vaccination (dated by TCRdb to about 2019). In the study overall: The SMART-Seq v4 Ultra Low Input RNA kit was used to prepare libraries from fractions with low cell numbers. To track T-cell clones before and after primary and booster YFV17D yellow fever vaccination, bulk TCR alpha and beta repertoires were sequenced longitudinally. Two healthy male donors, one aged 18 to 30 and one aged 30 to 40 years, made up the cohort. Blood was collected at multiple timepoints before and after primary and secondary immunization, and bulk PBMC replicates and cell subsets were isolated.

Results and caveats for the whole study, not just this receptor: Computational filtering was needed because FACS-sorted repertoires could contain abundant contaminating clonotypes from the bulk population. Because only a couple of donors were included in the study, the extent to which the findings can be generalized is limited. A small fraction of clonotypes appeared in both the CD4 and CD8 compartments, likely as a result of convergent recombination. Most clones expanded after primary vaccination were re-detected after the booster (96% of CD4 and approximately 85% of CD8), suggesting broad memory maintenance. The secondary T-cell response was weaker than the primary response but faster, peaking on day 5 instead of day 15.

TCR cDNA was synthesized by 5'RACE template switching, through which a universal primer site and unique molecular identifiers were introduced. cDNA synthesis was primed from both the TCR alpha and TCR beta constant segments. Libraries were amplified in two PCR steps, with sample barcodes and sequencing adapters added in the second step. Sequencing of libraries was done on Illumina HiSeq 2500 (2x100 bp) or NovaSeq (2x150 bp). The original pipeline was this. MIGEC was used to demultiplex reads and collapse the reads into UMI consensus sequences, and MiXCR was used for V(D)J alignment. Vaccine-responding clonotypes were identified with edgeR using replicate PBMC samples, with FDR below 0.01 and a log2 fold change above 5 up to day 15 being required. CD4 or CD8 identity was assigned to each bulk clonotype according to whether the clonotype was present at higher abundance in the sequenced CD4 repertoire or the sequenced CD8 repertoire. TCRdb ran its own pipeline on the public reads, namely fastp trimming at Q25 and MiXCR clone calling, and kept in-frame beta chains. Records with the same CDR3 protein are collapsed into one entry carrying the most frequent genes and DNA. The V and J calls follow TCRdb's processing rather than the paper's. The sample table holds about 550,000 distinct CDR3 sequences, of which less than 20% were seen once. The ten top clones hold 13% to 15% of the sample.

The TCR sequence derives from a man between 25 and 39 years old who received the YFV17D yellow fever vaccine. Sequenced material: PBMCs, taken 15 days after the yellow fever booster vaccination. The chain is encoded by TRBV12-3 or TRBV12-4 joined to TRBJ2-5; the D gene is unclear. CDR3 loop: CASTLSAVGETQYF. The sequenced DNA: TGTGCCAGCACCTTGTCGGCGGTGGGGGAGACCCAGTACTTC.